The 3 T cell receptor beta chains listed next were all sequenced from one sample in a study of cytomegalovirus exposure and HLA in healthy donors. The PCR had 60 Vbeta and 13 Jbeta primers. Clones were sequenced by immunoSEQ multiplex PCR, and TCRdb holds only the in-frame ones, with some missing. Of roughly 100,000 clones in the sample, roughly 80% were seen once. The sequencing sample was made of PBMCs. The source of these receptors is a human donor in good health.

V usage is TRBV5-4 and J usage is TRBJ2-6, with 12 positions matching TRBD1. The CDR3 has 17 amino acids. CDR1 and CDR2 from the germline V gene are SGHNT and YYREEE (reference sequence). After removal of 6 bases from V and 4 bases from J, the junction contained 8 bases not matched to a gene. This CDR3 is CASNRRDRGRGANVLTF. The DNA for the CDR3 is TGTGCCAGCAACCGCCGGGACAGGGGGCGCGGGGCCAACGTCCTGACTTTC.

This chain connects TRBV6-5 to TRBJ2-7, with a possible D match to TRBD2 (6 bases). The CDR3 consists of 14 residues. CDR1 and CDR2 from the germline V gene are MNHEY and SVGAGI. Between the trimmed V and J ends, which lost 1 base and 5 bases, there was a span of 12 bases. DNA of the CDR3: TGTGCCAGCAGTTACTATGGCGGGGACGACGAGCAGTACTTC. This translates into CASSYYGGDDEQYF.

This chain connects TRBV6-5 to TRBJ1-1; D unresolved. The germline CDR1 and CDR2 sequences are MNHEY and SVGAGI. V was trimmed by 9 bases and J by 6 bases, leaving 11 bases between them. The length of the CDR3 is 11 residues. DNA of the CDR3: TGTGCCAGTTCGAGGGCCGCTGAAGCTTTCTTT. Translating it yields CASSRAAEAFF.